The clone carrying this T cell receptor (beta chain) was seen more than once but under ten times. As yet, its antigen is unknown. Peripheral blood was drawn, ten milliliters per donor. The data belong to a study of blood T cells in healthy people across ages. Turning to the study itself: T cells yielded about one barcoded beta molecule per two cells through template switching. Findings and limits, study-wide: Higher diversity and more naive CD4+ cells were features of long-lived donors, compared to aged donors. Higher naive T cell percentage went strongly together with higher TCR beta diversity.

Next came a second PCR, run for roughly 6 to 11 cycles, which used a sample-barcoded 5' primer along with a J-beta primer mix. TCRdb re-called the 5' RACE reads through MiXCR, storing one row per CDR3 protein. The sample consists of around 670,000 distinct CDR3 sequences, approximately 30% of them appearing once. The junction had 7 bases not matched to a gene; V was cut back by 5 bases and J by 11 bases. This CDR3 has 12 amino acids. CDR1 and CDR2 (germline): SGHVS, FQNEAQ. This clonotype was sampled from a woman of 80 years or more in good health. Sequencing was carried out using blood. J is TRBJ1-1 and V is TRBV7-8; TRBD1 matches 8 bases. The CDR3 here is CASSPGGLHAFF. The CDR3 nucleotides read TGTGCCAGCAGCCCAGGGGGCCTACATGCTTTCTTT.